This T cell receptor beta chain was sequenced during a study of regulatory T cells in long-lasting Graves disease. General study findings and limits: Blood alone, not thyroid tissue, was studied.

The time point: persistent/refractory GD, antithyroid drugs over 5 years with positive TRAb. Scientists built the TCR library using RNA that was extracted from PBMCs. CDR3 regions were amplified by Arm-PCR using iRepertoire HTBI primers to build TCR beta libraries. From the multiplex PCR reads, TCRdb called clonotypes with MiXCR, one entry per CDR3 protein. The sample lists about 660,000 distinct CDR3 sequences; around 30% were seen once. This clonotype has a count of ten or more. Its antigen is as yet unknown. This specimen was peripheral blood mononuclear cells (PBMCs), taken when the disease was refractory, from a patient treated with antithyroid drugs. The sequence was obtained from a female donor with Graves disease.

The DNA of the CDR3 is TGTGCCAGCAGCAAGACTAGCGGGAGATTCGTCGCCGGGGAGCTGTTTTTT. Protein: CASSKTSGRFVAGELFF. The rearrangement joins TRBV12-3 or TRBV12-4 to TRBJ2-2; 12 positions agree with TRBD2. After removal of 6 bases from V and 6 bases from J, the junction contained 11 bases not matched to a gene. The CDR3 extends over 17 amino acids.